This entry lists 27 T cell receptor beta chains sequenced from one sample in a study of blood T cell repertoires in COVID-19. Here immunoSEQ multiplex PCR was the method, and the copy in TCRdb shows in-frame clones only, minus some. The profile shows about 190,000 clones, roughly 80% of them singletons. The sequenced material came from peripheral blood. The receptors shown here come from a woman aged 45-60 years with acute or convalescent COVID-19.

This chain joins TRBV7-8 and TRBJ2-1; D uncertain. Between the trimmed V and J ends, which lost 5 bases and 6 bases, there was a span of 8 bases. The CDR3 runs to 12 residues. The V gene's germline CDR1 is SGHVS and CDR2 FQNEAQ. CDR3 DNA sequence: TGTGCCAGCAGCCCCGTTTCCAATGAGCAGTTCTTC. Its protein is CASSPVSNEQFF.

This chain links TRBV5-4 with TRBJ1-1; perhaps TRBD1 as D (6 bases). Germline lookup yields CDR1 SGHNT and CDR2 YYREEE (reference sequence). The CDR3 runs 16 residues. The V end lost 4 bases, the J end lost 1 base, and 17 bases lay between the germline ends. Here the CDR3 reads CASSPGGHKANTEAFF. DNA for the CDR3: TGTGCCAGCAGCCCCGGGGGGCACAAAGCGAACACTGAAGCTTTCTTT.

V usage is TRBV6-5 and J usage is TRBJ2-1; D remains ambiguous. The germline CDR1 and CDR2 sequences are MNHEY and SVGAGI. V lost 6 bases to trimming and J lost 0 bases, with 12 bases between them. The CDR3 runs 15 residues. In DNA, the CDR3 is TGTGCCAGCAGAGCCCCTGTCCTCTCCTACAATGAGCAGTTCTTC. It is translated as CASRAPVLSYNEQFF.

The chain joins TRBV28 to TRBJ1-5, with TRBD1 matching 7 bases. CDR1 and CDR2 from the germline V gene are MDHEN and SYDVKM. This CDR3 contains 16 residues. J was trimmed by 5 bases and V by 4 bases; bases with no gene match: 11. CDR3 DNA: TGTGCCAGCAGTTACTCCGGACAGGCCAGGTATCAGCCCCAGCATTTT. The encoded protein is CASSYSGQARYQPQHF.

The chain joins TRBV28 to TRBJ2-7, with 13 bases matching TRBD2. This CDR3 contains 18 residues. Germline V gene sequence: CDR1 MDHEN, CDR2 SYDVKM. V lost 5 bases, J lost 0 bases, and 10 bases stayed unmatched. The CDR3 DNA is TGTGCCAGCAGTACTCCGGGACTAGCGGGGCTAAGCTCCTACGAGCAGTACTTC. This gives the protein CASSTPGLAGLSSYEQYF.

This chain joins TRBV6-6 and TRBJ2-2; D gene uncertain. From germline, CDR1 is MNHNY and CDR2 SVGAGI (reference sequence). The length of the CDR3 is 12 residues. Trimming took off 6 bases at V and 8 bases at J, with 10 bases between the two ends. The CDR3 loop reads CASSPNRGELFF. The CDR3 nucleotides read TGTGCCAGCAGCCCGAACCGGGGGGAGCTGTTTTTT.

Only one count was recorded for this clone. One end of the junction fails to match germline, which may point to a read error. The CDR3 sequence is CSVRGVAGVSLF. CDR3 sequence (DNA): TGCAGCGTGAGGGGAGTAGCGGGAGTTTCCCTCTTC. J is TRBJ2-1 and V is TRBV29-1, with TRBD2 identical over 9 bases. Germline V CDR1 and CDR2: SQVTM, ANQGSEA. CDR3 length equals 12 residues.

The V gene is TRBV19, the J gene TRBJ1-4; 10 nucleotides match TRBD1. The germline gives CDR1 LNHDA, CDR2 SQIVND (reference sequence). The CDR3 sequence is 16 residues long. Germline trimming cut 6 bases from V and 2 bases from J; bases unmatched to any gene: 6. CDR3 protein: CASRDRGTATNEKLFF. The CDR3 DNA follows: TGTGCCAGTAGGGACAGGGGGACGGCGACTAATGAAAAACTGTTTTTT.

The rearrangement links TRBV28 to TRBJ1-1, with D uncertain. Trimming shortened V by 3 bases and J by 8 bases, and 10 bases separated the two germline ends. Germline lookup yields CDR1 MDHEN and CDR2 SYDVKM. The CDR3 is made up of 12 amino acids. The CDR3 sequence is CASSLRPVEAFF. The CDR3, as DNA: TGTGCCAGCAGTTTGAGGCCGGTAGAAGCTTTCTTT. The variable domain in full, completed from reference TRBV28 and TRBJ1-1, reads DVKVTQSSRYLVKRTGEKVFLECVQDMDHENMFWYRQDPGLGLRLIYFSYDVKMKEKGDIPEGYSVSREKKERFSLILESASTNQTSMYLCASSLRPVEAFFGQGTRLTVV.

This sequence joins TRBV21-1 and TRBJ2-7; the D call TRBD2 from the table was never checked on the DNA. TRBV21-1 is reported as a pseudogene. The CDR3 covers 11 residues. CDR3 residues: CATTNGGRQYF. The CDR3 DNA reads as TGTGCCACCACCAACGGGGGTAGGCAGTACTTC.

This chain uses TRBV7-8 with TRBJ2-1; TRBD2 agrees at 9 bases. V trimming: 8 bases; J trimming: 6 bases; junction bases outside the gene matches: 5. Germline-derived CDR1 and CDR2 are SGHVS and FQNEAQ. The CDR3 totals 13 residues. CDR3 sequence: CASGLAHRNEQFF. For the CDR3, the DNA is TGTGCCAGCGGACTAGCGCACCGCAATGAGCAGTTCTTC.

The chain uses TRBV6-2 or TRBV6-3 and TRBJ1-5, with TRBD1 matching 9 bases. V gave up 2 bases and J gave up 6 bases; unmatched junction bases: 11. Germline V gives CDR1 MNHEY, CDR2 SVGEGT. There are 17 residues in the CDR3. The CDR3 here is CASSYITGQGSAQPQHF. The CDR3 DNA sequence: TGTGCCAGCAGTTACATTACGGGACAGGGCTCCGCTCAGCCCCAGCATTTT.

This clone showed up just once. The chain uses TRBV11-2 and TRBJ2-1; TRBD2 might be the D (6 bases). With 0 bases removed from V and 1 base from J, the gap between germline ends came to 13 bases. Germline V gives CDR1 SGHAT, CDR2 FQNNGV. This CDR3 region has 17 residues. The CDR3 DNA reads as TGTGCCAGCAGCTTAGACGTGGCGGGGAATTCCTACAATGAGCAGTTCTTC. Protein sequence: CASSLDVAGNSYNEQFF.

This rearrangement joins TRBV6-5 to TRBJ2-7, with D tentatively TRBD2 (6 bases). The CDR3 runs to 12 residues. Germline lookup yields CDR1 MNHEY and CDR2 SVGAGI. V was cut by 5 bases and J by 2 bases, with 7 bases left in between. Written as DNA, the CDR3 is TGTGCCAGCAGTCGGGAGACCTACGAGCAGTACTTC. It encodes CASSRETYEQYF.

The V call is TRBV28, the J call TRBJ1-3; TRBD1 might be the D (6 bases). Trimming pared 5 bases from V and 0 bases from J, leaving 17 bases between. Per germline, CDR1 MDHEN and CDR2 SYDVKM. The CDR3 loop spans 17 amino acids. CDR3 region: CASSPPIGQNSGNTIYF. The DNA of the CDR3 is TGTGCCAGCAGTCCCCCAATAGGACAGAACTCTGGAAACACCATATATTTT.

The CDR3 protein is CASSLGGGNTGELFF. CDR3 nucleotide sequence: TGTGCCAGCAGCTTAGGAGGGGGGAACACCGGGGAGCTGTTTTTT. The rearrangement uses TRBV7-2 and TRBJ2-2, with D tentatively TRBD1 (6 bases). Germline values: CDR1 SGHTA, CDR2 FQGNSA. V was cut by 1 base and J by 1 base, with 7 bases left in between. This CDR3 has 15 residues. Full variable domain (missing parts from reference TRBV7-2 and TRBJ2-2): GAGVSQSPSNKVTEKGKDVELRCDPISGHTALYWYRQSLGQGLEFLIYFQGNSAPDKSGLPSDRFSAERTGGSVSTLTIQRTQQEDSAVYLCASSLGGGNTGELFFGEGSRLTVL.

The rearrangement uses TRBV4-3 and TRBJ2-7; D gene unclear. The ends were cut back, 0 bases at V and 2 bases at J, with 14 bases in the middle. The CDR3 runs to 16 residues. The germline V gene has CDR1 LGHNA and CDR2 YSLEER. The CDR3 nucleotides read TGCGCCAGCAGCCAAGATTTAAGCAGGCCGACCTACGAGCAGTACTTC. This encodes CASSQDLSRPTYEQYF.

In nucleotides, the CDR3 is TGTGCCAGCAAGAGCACAGAAAGCTCCTACGAGCAGTACTTC. It codes for CASKSTESSYEQYF. The V and J genes are TRBV2 and TRBJ2-7; no clear D. This CDR3 has 14 residues. Germline loops: CDR1 SNHLY, CDR2 FYNNEI. The V end was cut by 7 bases, the J end by 0 bases, with 13 bases between.

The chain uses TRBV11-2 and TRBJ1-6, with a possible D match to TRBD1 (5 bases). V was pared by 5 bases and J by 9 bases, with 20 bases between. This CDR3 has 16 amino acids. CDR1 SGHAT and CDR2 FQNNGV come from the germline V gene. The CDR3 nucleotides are TGTGCCAGCAGCCCCTCCGTCGGGGGTTATGGTTCACCCCTCCACTTT. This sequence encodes CASSPSVGGYGSPLHF.

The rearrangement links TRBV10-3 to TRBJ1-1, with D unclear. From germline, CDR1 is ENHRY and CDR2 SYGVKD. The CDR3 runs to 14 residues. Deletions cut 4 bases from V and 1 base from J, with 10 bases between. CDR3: CAISGGVGNTEAFF. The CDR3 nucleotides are TGTGCCATCAGTGGGGGAGTTGGGAACACTGAAGCTTTCTTT.

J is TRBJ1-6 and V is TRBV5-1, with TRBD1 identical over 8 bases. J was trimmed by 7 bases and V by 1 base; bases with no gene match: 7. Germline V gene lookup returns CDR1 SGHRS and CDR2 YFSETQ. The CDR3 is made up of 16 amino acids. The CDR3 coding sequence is TGCGCCAGCAGCTTGCGGAACAGGGGGGAGAATTCACCCCTCCACTTT. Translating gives CASSLRNRGENSPLHF.

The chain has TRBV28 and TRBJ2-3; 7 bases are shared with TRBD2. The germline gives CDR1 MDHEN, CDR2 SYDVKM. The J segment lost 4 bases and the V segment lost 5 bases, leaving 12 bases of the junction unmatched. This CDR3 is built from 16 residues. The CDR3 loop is CASSPSGRRGSDTQYF. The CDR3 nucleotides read TGTGCCAGCAGTCCCTCCGGGAGGCGAGGCTCAGATACGCAGTATTTT.

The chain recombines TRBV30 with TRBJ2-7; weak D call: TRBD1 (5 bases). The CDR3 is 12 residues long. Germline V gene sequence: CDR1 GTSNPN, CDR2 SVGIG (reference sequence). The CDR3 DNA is TGTGGGGCCCAACAGGACTCCTACGAGCAGTACTTC. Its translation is CGAQQDSYEQYF.

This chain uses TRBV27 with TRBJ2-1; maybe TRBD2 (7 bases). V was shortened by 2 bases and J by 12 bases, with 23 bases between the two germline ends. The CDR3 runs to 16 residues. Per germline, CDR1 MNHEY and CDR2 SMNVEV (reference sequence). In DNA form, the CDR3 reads TGTGCCAGCAGTTTACGGGGGGCAGGGCCTGGGTCTTGGCAGTTCTTC. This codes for CASSLRGAGPGSWQFF.

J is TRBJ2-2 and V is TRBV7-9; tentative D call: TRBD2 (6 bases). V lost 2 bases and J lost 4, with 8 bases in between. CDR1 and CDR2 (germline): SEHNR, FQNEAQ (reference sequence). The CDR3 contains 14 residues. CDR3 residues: CASSLREVTGELFF. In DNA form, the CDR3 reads TGTGCCAGCAGCTTAAGGGAGGTCACCGGGGAGCTGTTTTTT.

The CDR3 DNA reads TGCAGTGCTAGTGGTGGGACAGGTGGAGACTATGGCTACACCTTC. It codes for CSASGGTGGDYGYTF. The genes are TRBV20-1 and TRBJ1-2, with TRBD1 identical over 8 bases. V dropped 3 bases and J dropped 3; count of bases not matched to a gene: 9. This CDR3 region has 15 residues. The germline V gene encodes CDR1 DFQATT and CDR2 SNEGSKA (reference sequence).

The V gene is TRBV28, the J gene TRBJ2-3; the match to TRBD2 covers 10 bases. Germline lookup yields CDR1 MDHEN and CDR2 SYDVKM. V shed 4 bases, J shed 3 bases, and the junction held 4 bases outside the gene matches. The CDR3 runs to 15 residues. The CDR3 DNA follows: TGTGCCAGCAGTTCTAGCGGGAGTTGGACAGATACGCAGTATTTT. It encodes CASSSSGSWTDTQYF.